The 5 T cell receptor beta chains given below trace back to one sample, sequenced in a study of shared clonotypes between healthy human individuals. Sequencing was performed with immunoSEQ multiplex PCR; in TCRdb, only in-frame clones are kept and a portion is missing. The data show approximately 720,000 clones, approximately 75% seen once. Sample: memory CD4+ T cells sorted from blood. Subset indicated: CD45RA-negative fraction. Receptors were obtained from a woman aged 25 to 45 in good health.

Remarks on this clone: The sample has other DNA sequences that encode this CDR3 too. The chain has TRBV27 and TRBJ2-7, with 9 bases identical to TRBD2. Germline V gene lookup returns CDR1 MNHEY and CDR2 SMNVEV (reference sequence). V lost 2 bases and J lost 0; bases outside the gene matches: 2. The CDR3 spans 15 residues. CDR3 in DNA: TGTGCCAGCAGTTTAGGCGGGAGGGCCTCCTACGAGCAGTACTTC. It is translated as CASSLGGRASYEQYF.

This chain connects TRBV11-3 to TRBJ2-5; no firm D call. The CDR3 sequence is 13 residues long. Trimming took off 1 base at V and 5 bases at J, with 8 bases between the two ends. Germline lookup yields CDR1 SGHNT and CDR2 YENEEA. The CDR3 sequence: CASSLAGAETQYF. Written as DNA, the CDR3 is TGTGCCAGCAGCTTAGCCGGCGCGGAGACCCAGTACTTC.

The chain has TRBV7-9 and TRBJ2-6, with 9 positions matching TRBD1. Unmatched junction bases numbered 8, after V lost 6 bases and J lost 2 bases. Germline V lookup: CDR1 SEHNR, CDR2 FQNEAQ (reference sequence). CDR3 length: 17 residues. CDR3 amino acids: CASSLGRDRAGANVLTF. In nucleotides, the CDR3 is TGTGCCAGCAGTCTAGGACGGGACAGGGCTGGGGCCAACGTCCTGACTTTC.

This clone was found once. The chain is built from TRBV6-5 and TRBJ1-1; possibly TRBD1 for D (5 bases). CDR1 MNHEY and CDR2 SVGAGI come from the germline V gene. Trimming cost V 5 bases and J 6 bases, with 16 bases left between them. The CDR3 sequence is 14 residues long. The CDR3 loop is CASSLEREGSEAFF. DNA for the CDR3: TGTGCCAGCAGTCTAGAGAGGGAGGGGTCTGAAGCTTTCTTT.

DNA for the CDR3: TGCGCCAGCAGTCACACCGGGACGATGACATCCAACATTCAGTACTTC. It is translated as CASSHTGTMTSNIQYF. The chain couples TRBV5-1 to TRBJ2-4; D tentatively reads TRBD1 or TRBD2 (5 bases each). The V and J ends lost 5 bases and 7 bases respectively, with 22 bases between them. Germline CDR1 and CDR2: SGHRS and YFSETQ. This CDR3 contains 16 residues.